Presented here are 3 T cell receptor delta chains from one specimen sequenced in a study of gamma-delta chains in newborns, infants, children. TCRdb reran clone calling via CATT on the reads. There are about 3,800 delta-chain clones in the sample; under 2.5% occur only once, and roughly 8.8% lies in the top ten. The sample was blood. The receptors stem from a child who was a newborn, infant or young child, either healthy, febrile or measles-vaccinated (not recorded which).

This clone was detected a few times. A junction end diverges from the germline sequence, so it may reflect a read error. Other nucleotide sequences in the sample specify the same CDR3. V gene TRDV2 combines with J gene TRDJ3; 11 bases are a match to TRDD3. Germline CDR1 is GEAIGNYY and CDR2 is EKD. The CDR3 runs to 18 residues. The CDR3 DNA reads TGCGCCTGTGACAAAATACTGGGGGATACCTGGGACACCCGACAGATGTTTTTC. This encodes CACDKILGDTWDTRQMFF.

As for this clone: A single base is all that separates this from a far larger clone, so a read error is likely. The J gene is TRDJ1, the V gene TRDV2; 9 bases are a match to TRDD3. The CDR3 is made up of 14 amino acids. CDR1 is GEAIGNYY, CDR2 EKD, per germline. V trimming: 3 bases; J trimming: 0 bases; junction bases outside the gene matches: 1. The DNA for the CDR3 is TGTGCCTGTGACGCTGGGGGATACACCGATAAACTCATCTTT. Protein: CACDAGGYTDKLIF.

By share, this clone ranks as large. The chain links TRDV2 to TRDJ2, with 7 positions matching TRDD3. Trimming took 1 base from V and 0 from J; bases not matched to a gene: 13. The CDR3 runs 19 residues. Per germline, CDR1 GEAIGNYY and CDR2 EKD. The CDR3 bases are TGTGCCTGTGACACGTCTGTAATGGGGGACCCCCCTTTGACAGCACAACTCTTCTTT. This sequence encodes CACDTSVMGDPPLTAQLFF.